What follows are 21 T cell receptor beta chains derived from one specimen sequenced in a study of response to subunit inactivated influenza vaccine. Each CDR3 protein gets one entry after TCRdb re-called the RT-PCR reads with MiXCR. The repertoire holds 500,000 to 600,000 distinct CDR3 sequences, with over 9.5% as singletons. The sample consisted of PBMCs from blood, taken on the day of vaccination. The receptors stem from a man aged 50-59 years who received an inactivated influenza vaccine.

This clonotype appeared a few times. The chain employs TRBV20-1 and TRBJ2-5, with unresolved D. V shed 6 bases and J shed 3 bases, with 14 bases lying between them. CDR3 length: 13 residues. CDR1 and CDR2 from the germline V gene are DFQATT and SNEGSKA (reference sequence). This CDR3 is CSARSAREETQYF. In DNA, the CDR3 is TGCAGTGCCCGCTCGGCCAGAGAAGAGACCCAGTACTTC.

The chain links TRBV12-3 or TRBV12-4 to TRBJ2-1, with 8 bases that match TRBD2. V lost 2 bases to trimming and J lost 4 bases; unmatched junction nucleotides: 7. The CDR3 totals 16 residues. CDR3 protein: CASSLTAGGIYNEQFF. Written as DNA, the CDR3 is TGTGCCAGCAGTTTAACGGCGGGGGGAATTTACAATGAGCAGTTCTTC.

This sequence joins TRBV7-2 and TRBJ2-5, with 11 bases aligning to TRBD2. V was clipped by 10 bases and J by 9 bases; unmatched bases: 16. The CDR3 sequence is 15 residues long. Looked up from germline, CDR1 is SGHTA and CDR2 is FQGNSA. CDR3 bases: TGTGCCATCACTGGCGGGCTAGCGGGAGGTTCGGCCCAGTACTTC. Its translation is CAITGGLAGGSAQYF.

The rearrangement links TRBV29-1 to TRBJ2-7; 7 positions agree with TRBD1. After removal of 5 bases from V and 6 bases from J, the junction contained 4 bases not matched to a gene. There are 11 residues in the CDR3. CDR1 is SQVTM, CDR2 ANQGSEA, per germline. Here the CDR3 DNA reads TGCAGCGTTACACAGGGGCTCGAGCAGTACTTC. This translates into CSVTQGLEQYF.

The chain employs TRBV6-2 or TRBV6-3 and TRBJ2-7, with a weak D call TRBD1 (5 bases). Germline V CDR1 and CDR2: MNHEY, SVGEGT. The CDR3 runs 14 residues. V was shortened by 6 bases and J by 2 bases, with 14 bases between the two germline ends. The CDR3 DNA is TGTGCCAGCAGGCTACGTAAGGGGACCTACGAGCAGTACTTC. Residues: CASRLRKGTYEQYF.

This sequence joins TRBV20-1 and TRBJ2-1; 9 positions agree with TRBD2. The CDR3 contains 14 residues. J gave up 0 bases and V 5 bases, and 2 bases lay outside the gene matches. Germline lookup yields CDR1 DFQATT and CDR2 SNEGSKA (reference sequence). DNA of the CDR3: TGCAGTGCTTTTAGCGGGAGCTCCTACAATGAGCAGTTCTTC. It yields the protein CSAFSGSSYNEQFF.

This clonotype was detected only a few times. The chain carries TRBV5-1 and TRBJ2-7; D might be TRBD1 (5 bases). Germline V lookup: CDR1 SGHRS, CDR2 YFSETQ. CDR3 length: 14 residues. Trimming removed 2 bases at V and 1 base at J, with 10 bases between. The CDR3 reads CASSLLQASYEQYF. CDR3 DNA sequence: TGCGCCAGCAGCTTACTACAGGCTTCCTACGAGCAGTACTTC.

V is TRBV2 and J is TRBJ1-1, with D maybe TRBD1 (6 bases). Trimming removed 11 bases from V and 11 bases from J, with 24 bases in between. Germline lookup yields CDR1 SNHLY and CDR2 FYNNEI. The CDR3 spans 13 residues. The CDR3 region has the DNA TGTGCCGGTTCACAGGGAACCGGCGGGCGGGCTTTCTTT. The encoded protein is CAGSQGTGGRAFF.

The V gene is TRBV5-1, the J gene TRBJ2-5, with no clear D. This CDR3 is built from 13 residues. Looked up from germline, CDR1 is SGHRS and CDR2 is YFSETQ. Trimming removed 0 bases from V and 9 bases from J, with 12 bases in between. CDR3 sequence: CASSLDPDAAQYF. CDR3 nucleotides: TGCGCCAGCAGCTTGGACCCCGACGCGGCCCAGTACTTC.

The chain combines TRBV6-6 with TRBJ2-1; D might be TRBD2 (5 bases). This CDR3 region has 13 residues. Deletions cut 0 bases from V and 6 bases from J, with 6 bases between. Germline V gives CDR1 MNHNY, CDR2 SVGAGI (reference sequence). The CDR3 bases are TGTGCCAGCAGTTACTCGGGGAGCAATGAGCAGTTCTTC. Its protein product is CASSYSGSNEQFF.

V gene TRBV6-2 or TRBV6-3 combines with J gene TRBJ2-2, with 7 bases matching TRBD1. Looked up from germline, CDR1 is MNHEY and CDR2 is SVGEGT. The V and J ends lost 2 bases and 1 base, in that order; junction bases with no gene match: 1. This CDR3 is 15 amino acids long. The CDR3 is CASSYGDRNTGELFF. CDR3 nucleotides: TGTGCCAGCAGTTACGGGGACAGGAACACCGGGGAGCTGTTTTTT.

The chain joins TRBV30 to TRBJ2-1, with 14 positions matching TRBD2. The J segment lost 12 bases and the V segment lost 0 bases, leaving 10 bases of the junction unmatched. The CDR3 loop spans 16 amino acids. CDR1 and CDR2 (germline): GTSNPN, SVGIG (reference sequence). The CDR3 coding sequence is TGTGCCTGGAGTGTGCTGGGACTAGCGGGAGAAGGGGGGCAGTTCTTC. This codes for CAWSVLGLAGEGGQFF.

This clonotype turned up a few times. The gene calls are TRBV27 and TRBJ2-3, with 7 bases that match TRBD2. This CDR3 region has 15 residues. The germline V gene encodes CDR1 MNHEY and CDR2 SMNVEV (reference sequence). V lost 6 bases, J lost 5 bases, and 11 bases stayed unmatched. The CDR3 sequence: CASRVTSARRDTQYF. For the CDR3, the DNA is TGTGCCAGCAGGGTCACTAGCGCGAGACGAGATACGCAGTATTTT.

This clonotype appeared many times. CDR3 in DNA: TGTGCCAGCAGCTCCCGGTGGGGAGCTTTCTTT. This sequence encodes CASSSRWGAFF. V is TRBV12-3 or TRBV12-4 and J is TRBJ1-1, with unresolved D. With 6 bases removed from V and 10 bases from J, the gap between germline ends came to 12 bases. The CDR3 is 11 amino acids.

Concerning this clonotype itself: This clone may be a read error of a much larger clone one base away. The V and J genes are TRBV6-2 or TRBV6-3 and TRBJ2-7; D gene uncertain. Looked up from germline, CDR1 is MNHEY and CDR2 is SVGEGT. The length of the CDR3 is 11 residues. The CDR3: CANSPFYEQYF. In DNA form, the CDR3 reads TGTGCCAACAGTCCTTTTTACGAGCAGTACTTC.

In its sample, this clonotype was seen many times. J is TRBJ2-7 and V is TRBV12-3 or TRBV12-4; TRBD2 matches at 7 bases. The CDR3 spans 14 residues. With V trimmed by 0 bases and J by 2 bases, 1 base remained unmatched. The CDR3 region has the DNA TGTGCCAGCAGTTTAGCGGGAGGGCCCTACGAGCAGTACTTC. This translates into CASSLAGGPYEQYF.

The rearrangement joins TRBV18 to TRBJ2-1, with D perhaps matching TRBD1 (6 bases). Trimming took off 4 bases at V and 7 bases at J, with 11 bases between the two ends. CDR1 and CDR2 (germline): KGHSH, LQKENI. The CDR3 runs to 13 residues. The CDR3: CASSRDTQNEQFF. CDR3 nucleotide sequence: TGTGCCAGCTCACGGGACACCCAGAATGAGCAGTTCTTC.

The CDR3 is CASSYPRWGEPNTGELFF. The DNA for the CDR3 is TGTGCCAGCAGCTACCCCCGATGGGGAGAACCGAACACCGGGGAGCTGTTTTTT. This rearrangement joins TRBV2 to TRBJ2-2; TRBD2 is a possible D gene (5 bases). Trimming pared 6 bases from V and 0 bases from J, leaving 20 bases between. This CDR3 region has 18 residues. Germline CDR1 and CDR2: SNHLY and FYNNEI. Using reference TRBV2 and TRBJ2-2 for the parts outside the CDR3, the full variable domain is EPEVTQTPSHQVTQMGQEVILRCVPISNHLYFYWYRQILGQKVEFLVSFYNNEISEKSEIFDDQFSVERPDGSNFTLKIRSTKLEDSAMYFCASSYPRWGEPNTGELFFGEGSRLTVL.

This clonotype was counted ten times or more. V is TRBV7-9 and J is TRBJ2-1, with D possibly matching TRBD1 (6 bases). Germline lookup yields CDR1 SEHNR and CDR2 FQNEAQ (reference sequence). The CDR3 sequence is 14 residues long. The germline V and J ends were trimmed by 9 bases and 8 bases, with 20 bases remaining between them. The CDR3 sequence: CASTPKWGQDEQFF. In nucleotides, the CDR3 is TGTGCCAGTACTCCCAAGTGGGGGCAGGATGAGCAGTTCTTC.

In DNA form, the CDR3 reads TGTGCCAACGAACGCTGGGGGCGCGGCACCGGGGAGCTGTTTTTT. It is translated as CANERWGRGTGELFF. V is TRBV7-9 and J is TRBJ2-2; D is possibly TRBD1 (6 bases). V lost 10 bases, J lost 4 bases, and 19 bases lay in between. The CDR3 length is 15 residues. Germline CDR1 SEHNR, CDR2 FQNEAQ (reference sequence).

The chain employs TRBV18 and TRBJ2-1, with 14 bases lining up with TRBD2. J lost 4 bases, V lost 4 bases, and 3 bases had no gene match. The CDR3 extends over 16 amino acids. Germline V gene data show CDR1 as KGHSH and CDR2 as LQKENI. CDR3 protein: CASSHGTSGRYNEQFF. The CDR3 DNA reads TGTGCCAGCTCACACGGGACTAGCGGGAGATACAATGAGCAGTTCTTC.